This TCR beta chain was sequenced in a study of Graves' ophthalmopathy and Graves' hyperthyroidism. Study in general: Ophthalmopathy not arising within 18 months of follow-up defined hyperthyroidism as stable.

Patients with other autoimmune diseases, uncontrolled infections, pregnancy or lactation were excluded. Comments on this clonotype: Its antigen is as yet unknown.

Notes on the study in general: Detection in blood was also observed for most expanded thyroid clonotypes above 0.001 frequency. Distinction of ophthalmopathy from stable hyperthyroidism by a 13-signature model reached approximately 88% sensitivity and approximately 81% specificity.

This CDR3 contains 14 residues. J gave up 0 bases and V 6 bases, and 4 bases lay outside the gene matches. The germline V gene has CDR1 SNHLY and CDR2 FYNNEI. Amplified material comprised TCR beta CDR3 regions derived from RNA transcripts. RT-PCR in the first round used HTBI primers; a second-round multiplex PCR followed. TCRdb fed the multiplex PCR reads into MiXCR, producing one record per CDR3 protein. The sample lists a few hundred thousand distinct CDR3 sequences, about 35% seen once, with about 4.2% in the top ten. The material sequenced was peripheral blood or thyroid tissue (not recorded which). This sequence was found in an adult man with Graves' hyperthyroidism. The J gene is TRBJ2-5, the V gene TRBV2, with 7 nucleotides matching TRBD2. The CDR3 sequence is CASRGGIDQETQYF. The CDR3 bases are TGTGCCAGCAGGGGAGGGATAGACCAAGAGACCCAGTACTTC.